The sample holds many counts of the clone carrying this T cell receptor beta chain. Antigen unknown. Deletions cut 0 bases from V and 0 bases from J, with 6 bases between. The CDR3 is 15 residues long. Germline V gene data show CDR1 as LNHNV and CDR2 as YYDKDF (reference sequence). TCRdb independently ran MiXCR on the RT-PCR reads; one entry per CDR3 protein. This sample has approximately 700,000 distinct CDR3 sequences, with about a sixth found just once. This entry is derived from a study of response to subunit inactivated influenza vaccine. General study points: T cells newly recruited by each seasonal influenza vaccination are few, the authors suggested.

The chain employs TRBV15 and TRBJ1-3; D uncertain. The sequencing used PBMCs from blood, collected approximately 13 days after vaccination. The receptor was isolated from a man aged 45 to 65 who received an inactivated influenza vaccine. CDR3 nucleotide sequence: TGTGCCACCAGCAGAGATTTGTTCTCTGGAAACACCATATATTTT. Translating it yields CATSRDLFSGNTIYF.